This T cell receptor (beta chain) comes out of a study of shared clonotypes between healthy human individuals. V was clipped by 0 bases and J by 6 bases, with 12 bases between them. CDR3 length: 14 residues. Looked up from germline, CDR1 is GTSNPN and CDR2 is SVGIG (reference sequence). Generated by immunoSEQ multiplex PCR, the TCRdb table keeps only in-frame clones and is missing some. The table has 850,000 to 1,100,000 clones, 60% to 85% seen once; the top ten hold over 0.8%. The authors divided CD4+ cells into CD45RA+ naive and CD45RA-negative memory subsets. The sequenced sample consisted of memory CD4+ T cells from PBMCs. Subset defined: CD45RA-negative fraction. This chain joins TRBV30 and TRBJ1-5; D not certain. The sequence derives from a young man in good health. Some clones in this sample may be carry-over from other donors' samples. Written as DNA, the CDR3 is TGTGCCTGGAGTGTACTGAGGGCCGGTCAGCCCCAGCATTTT. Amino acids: CAWSVLRAGQPQHF. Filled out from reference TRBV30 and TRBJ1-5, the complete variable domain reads SQTIHQWPATLVQPVGSPLSLECTVEGTSNPNLYWYRQAAGRGLQLLFYSVGIGQISSEVPQNLSASRPQDRQFILSSKKLLLSDSGFYLCAWSVLRAGQPQHFGDGTRLSIL.